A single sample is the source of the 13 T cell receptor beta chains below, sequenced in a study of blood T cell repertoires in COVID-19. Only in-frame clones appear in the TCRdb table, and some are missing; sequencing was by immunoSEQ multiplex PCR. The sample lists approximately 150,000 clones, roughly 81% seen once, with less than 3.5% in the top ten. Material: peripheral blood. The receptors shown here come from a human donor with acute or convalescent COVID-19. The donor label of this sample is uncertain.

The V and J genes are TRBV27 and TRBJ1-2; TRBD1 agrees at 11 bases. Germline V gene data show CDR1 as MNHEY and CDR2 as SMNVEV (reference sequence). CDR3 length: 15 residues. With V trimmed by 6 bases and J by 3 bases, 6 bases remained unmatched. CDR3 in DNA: TGTGCCAGCAGACCCGGGACAGGGGGGGACTATGGCTACACCTTC. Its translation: CASRPGTGGDYGYTF.

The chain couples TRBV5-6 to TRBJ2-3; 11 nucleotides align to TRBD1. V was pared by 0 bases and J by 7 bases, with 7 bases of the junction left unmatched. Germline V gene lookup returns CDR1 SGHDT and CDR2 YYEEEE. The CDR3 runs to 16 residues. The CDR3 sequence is CASSLVGTGGWNTQYF. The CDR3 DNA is TGTGCCAGCAGCTTGGTCGGGACAGGGGGGTGGAATACGCAGTATTTT.

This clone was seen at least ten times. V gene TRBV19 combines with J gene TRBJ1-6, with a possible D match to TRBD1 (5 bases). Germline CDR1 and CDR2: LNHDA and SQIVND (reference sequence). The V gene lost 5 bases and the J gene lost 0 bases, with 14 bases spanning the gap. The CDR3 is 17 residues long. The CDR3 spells CASSLTGVSSYNSPLHF. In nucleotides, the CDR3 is TGTGCCAGTAGTCTTACAGGCGTAAGCTCCTATAATTCACCCCTCCACTTT.

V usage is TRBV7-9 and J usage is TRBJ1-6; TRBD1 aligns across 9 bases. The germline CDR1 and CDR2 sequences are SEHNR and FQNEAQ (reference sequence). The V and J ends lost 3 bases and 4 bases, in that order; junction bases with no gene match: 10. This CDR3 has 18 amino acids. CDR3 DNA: TGTGCCAGCAGCTTGGCACTTTTGGGACAGGGATATAATTCACCCCTCCACTTT. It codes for CASSLALLGQGYNSPLHF.

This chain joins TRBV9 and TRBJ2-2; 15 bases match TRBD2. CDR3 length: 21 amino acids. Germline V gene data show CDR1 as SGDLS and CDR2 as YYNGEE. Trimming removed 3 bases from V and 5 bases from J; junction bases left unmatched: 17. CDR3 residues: CASSDPSPGLAGGRYTGELFF. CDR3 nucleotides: TGTGCCAGCAGCGACCCCTCTCCGGGACTAGCGGGAGGAAGGTATACCGGGGAGCTGTTTTTT.

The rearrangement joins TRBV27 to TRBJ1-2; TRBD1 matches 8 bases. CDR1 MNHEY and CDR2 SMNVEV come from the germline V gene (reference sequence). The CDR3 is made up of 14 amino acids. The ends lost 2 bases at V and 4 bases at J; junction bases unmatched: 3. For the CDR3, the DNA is TGTGCCAGCAGTTTAACAGGGGGAGTCTATGGCTACACCTTC. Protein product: CASSLTGGVYGYTF.

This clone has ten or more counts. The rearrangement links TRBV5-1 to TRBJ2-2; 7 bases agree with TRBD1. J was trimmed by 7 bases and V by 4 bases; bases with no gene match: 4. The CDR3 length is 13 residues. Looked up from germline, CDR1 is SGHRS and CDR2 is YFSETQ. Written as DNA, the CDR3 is TGCGCCAGCAGCATCAACAGGGGCGGGGAGCTGTTTTTT. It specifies CASSINRGGELFF. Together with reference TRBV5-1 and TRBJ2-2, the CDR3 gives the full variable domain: KAGVTQTPRYLIKTRGQQVTLSCSPISGHRSVSWYQQTPGQGLQFLFEYFSETQRNKGNFPGRFSGRQFSNSRSEMNVSTLELGDSALYLCASSINRGGELFFGEGSRLTVL.

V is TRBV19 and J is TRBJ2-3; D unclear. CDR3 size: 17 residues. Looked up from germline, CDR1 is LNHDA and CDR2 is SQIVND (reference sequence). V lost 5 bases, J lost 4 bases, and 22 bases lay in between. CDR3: CASSLYVLAAHADTQYF. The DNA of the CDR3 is TGTGCCAGTAGTTTATACGTTTTGGCGGCCCACGCAGATACGCAGTATTTT.

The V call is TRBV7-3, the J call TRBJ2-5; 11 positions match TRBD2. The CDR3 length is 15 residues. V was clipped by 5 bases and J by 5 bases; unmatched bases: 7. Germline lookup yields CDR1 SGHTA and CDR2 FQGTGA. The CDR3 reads CASSLIAGGGETQYF. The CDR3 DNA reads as TGTGCCAGCAGCCTCATAGCGGGAGGGGGGGAGACCCAGTACTTC. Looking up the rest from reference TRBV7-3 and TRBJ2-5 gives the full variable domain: GAGVSQTPSNKVTEKGKYVELRCDPISGHTALYWYRQSLGQGPEFLIYFQGTGAADDSGLPNDRFFAVRPEGSVSTLKIQRTERGDSAVYLCASSLIAGGGETQYFGPGTRLLVL.

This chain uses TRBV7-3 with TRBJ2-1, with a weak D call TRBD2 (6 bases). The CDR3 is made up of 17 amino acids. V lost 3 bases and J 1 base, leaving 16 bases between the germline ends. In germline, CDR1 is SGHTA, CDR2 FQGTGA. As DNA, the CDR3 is TGTGCCAGCAGCTTCTTCGGTTCCAGCGGGTCCTACAATGAGCAGTTCTTC. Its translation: CASSFFGSSGSYNEQFF.

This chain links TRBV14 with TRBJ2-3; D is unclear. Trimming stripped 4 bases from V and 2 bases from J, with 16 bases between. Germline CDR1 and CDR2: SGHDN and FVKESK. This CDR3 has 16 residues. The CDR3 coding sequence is TGTGCCAGCAGCCCCACTACCCCGACGTACACAGATACGCAGTATTTT. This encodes CASSPTTPTYTDTQYF.

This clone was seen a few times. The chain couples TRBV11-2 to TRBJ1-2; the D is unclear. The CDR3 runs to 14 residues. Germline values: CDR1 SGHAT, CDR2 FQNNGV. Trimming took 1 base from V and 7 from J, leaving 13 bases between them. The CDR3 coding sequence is TGTGCCAGCAGCTTAGGGGCAGCCTCTTCTGGCTACACCTTC. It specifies CASSLGAASSGYTF.

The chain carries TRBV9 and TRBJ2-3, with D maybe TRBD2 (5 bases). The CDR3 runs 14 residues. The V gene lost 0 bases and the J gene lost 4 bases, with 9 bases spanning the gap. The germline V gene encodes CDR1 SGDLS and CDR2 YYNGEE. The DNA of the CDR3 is TGTGCCAGCAGCGTAGCTGGAGGTTCAGATACGCAGTATTTT. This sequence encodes CASSVAGGSDTQYF.